A selection of T cell receptor beta chains follows, all from one sample in a study of T cells in Graves' hyperthyroidism and ophthalmopathy. Each CDR3 protein gets one entry after TCRdb re-called the multiplex PCR reads with MiXCR. The sample lists some 600,000 distinct CDR3 sequences; approximately 13% were seen once. Sequenced material: blood. These receptors were taken from a woman aged 25 to 45 with Graves' hyperthyroidism that later progressed to Graves' ophthalmopathy. CDR3s include the opening cysteine and the closing phenylalanine or tryptophan. D genes are given only for firm matches. Clone size is stated in some rows and not others, as once, few, many or a class when expanded.

many,16,TRBJ1-4,.,TRBV28,TGTGCCAGCAGTTTTAGGGGGGTTCCAACTAATGAAAAACTGTTTTTT,CASSFRGVPTNEKLFF
many,14,TRBJ2-5,TRBD1,TRBV20-1,TGCAGTGCTCTCCAGGGGGCGGACCAAGAGACCCAGTACTTC,CSALQGADQETQYF
.,16,TRBJ1-3,.,TRBV24-1,TGTGCCACCAGCGACAGCCTCCCGCACTCTGGAAACACCATATATTTT,CATSDSLPHSGNTIYF
many,13,TRBJ2-7,.,TRBV3-1,TGTGCCAGCAGCCAAGGGACAGATTACGAGCAGTACTTC,CASSQGTDYEQYF
many,13,TRBJ1-2,.,TRBV5-1,TGCGCCAGCAGGACCACCGCTAACTATGGCTACACCTTC,CASRTTANYGYTF
many,17,TRBJ2-1,TRBD2,TRBV27,TGTGCCAGCAGTTTATGGTTAGCGGGAGGGAACTACAATGAGCAGTTCTTC,CASSLWLAGGNYNEQFF
.,13,TRBJ1-5,.,TRBV6-2/TRBV6-3,TGTGCCAGCAGTGGATTCCCAGATCAGCCCCAGCATTTT,CASSGFPDQPQHF
few,13,TRBJ1-1,TRBD1,TRBV30,TGTGCCTGGAGTGTACAGGGGACTCACGGAGCTTTCTTT,CAWSVQGTHGAFF
many,17,TRBJ2-1,TRBD2,TRBV11-2,TGTGCCAGCAGCTTAGTCCTTTTAGCGGGAGAGAGTGATGAGCAGTTCTTC,CASSLVLLAGESDEQFF
few,16,TRBJ2-1,TRBD2,TRBV5-1,TGCGCCAGCAGAGACCTAAGCGGGGGGGGGGCGGAAGAGCAGTTCTTC,CASRDLSGGGAEEQFF